The 10 T cell receptor beta chains listed next were all sequenced from one sample in a study of radiation and T cells in renal cell carcinoma. Measured with immunoSEQ multiplex PCR; TCRdb has only the in-frame clones, and not every one. The sample shows roughly 150,000 clones, about 91% of them seen only once. The time point: blood 2 weeks post-SBRT. The sample's treatment: 15 Gy SBRT to primary tumor, nephrectomy 4 weeks later. The source was blood, collected from a patient whose treatment included radiotherapy and nephrectomy. Receptors originate from a woman in her forties or fifties with renal cell carcinoma.

This chain links TRBV7-2 with TRBJ2-4; 9 nucleotides align to TRBD1. Germline V lookup: CDR1 SGHTA, CDR2 FQGNSA. The ends lost 3 bases at V and 7 bases at J; junction bases unmatched: 1. This CDR3 spans 13 amino acids. The CDR3 reads CASSFGTGNIQYF. Here the CDR3 DNA reads TGTGCCAGCAGCTTTGGGACAGGGAACATTCAGTACTTC.

The rearrangement uses TRBV19 and TRBJ2-3; TRBD2 is a possible D gene (5 bases). V lost 4 bases to trimming and J lost 6 bases, with 20 bases between them. The CDR3 runs 16 residues. Per the germline V gene, CDR1 is LNHDA and CDR2 is SQIVND (reference sequence). CDR3 in amino acids: CASSNPPDLDADTQYF. CDR3 in DNA: TGTGCCAGTAGTAATCCCCCGGACTTGGATGCGGATACGCAGTATTTT.

This clone was found a few times. The chain is built from TRBV10-3 and TRBJ1-1; 7 bases are shared with TRBD1. Germline CDR1 reads ENHRY; CDR2 reads SYGVKD. The CDR3 is made up of 14 amino acids. The trim removed 4 bases at V and 2 bases at J, leaving 4 bases unmatched. CDR3 DNA sequence: TGTGCCATCAGTGGGACAGGCCGTAACACTGAAGCTTTCTTT. It is translated as CAISGTGRNTEAFF.

The chain carries TRBV4-1 and TRBJ2-2, with D perhaps matching TRBD2 (5 bases). V was pared by 1 base and J by 1 base, with 13 bases between. Looked up from germline, CDR1 is MGHRA and CDR2 is YSYEKL. The CDR3 length is 17 residues. The CDR3 DNA is TGCGCCAGCAGCCAAGGCTTTTTTCGGGGGAACACCGGGGAGCTGTTTTTT. It codes for CASSQGFFRGNTGELFF.

This chain joins TRBV4-2 and TRBJ1-3, with unresolved D. Germline CDR1 reads LGHNA; CDR2 reads YNFKEQ. The V and J ends lost 2 bases and 4 bases respectively, with 12 bases between them. The CDR3 is made up of 15 amino acids. Here the CDR3 DNA reads TGTGCCAGCAGCCAATATAGGGATTCCGGAAACACCATATATTTT. Translated: CASSQYRDSGNTIYF.

The chain couples TRBV12-5 to TRBJ2-3, with TRBD1 matching over 10 bases. CDR1 is LGHNT and CDR2 is FRNRAP in the germline V gene. The V and J ends lost 5 bases and 6 bases, in that order; junction bases with no gene match: 8. This CDR3 has 15 amino acids. The DNA for the CDR3 is TGTGCTAGTGGTCTGGGGGACAGGGGTTTCGATACGCAGTATTTT. Residues: CASGLGDRGFDTQYF. Using reference TRBV12-5 and TRBJ2-3 for the parts outside the CDR3, the full variable domain is DARVTQTPRHKVTEMGQEVTMRCQPILGHNTVFWYRQTMMQGLELLAYFRNRAPLDDSGMPKDRFSAEMPDATLATLKIQPSEPRDSAVYFCASGLGDRGFDTQYFGPGTRLTVL.

This chain connects TRBV6-6 to TRBJ1-1; weak D call: TRBD1 (6 bases). Trimming took off 2 bases at V and 3 bases at J, with 16 bases between the two ends. The germline V gene has CDR1 MNHNY and CDR2 SVGAGI (reference sequence). CDR3 length: 16 amino acids. The CDR3 reads CASSYGLIGQHTEAFF. In nucleotides, the CDR3 is TGTGCCAGCAGTTACGGCCTTATCGGACAGCACACTGAAGCTTTCTTT.

V and J are TRBV18 and TRBJ1-2; 8 nucleotides align to TRBD1. The CDR3 has 14 residues. CDR1 is KGHSH, CDR2 LQKENI, per germline. The V and J ends lost 3 bases and 3 bases, in that order; junction bases with no gene match: 3. The CDR3 spells CASSPADRDYGYTF. In nucleotides, the CDR3 is TGTGCCAGCTCACCCGCGGACAGGGACTATGGCTACACCTTC.

Details on this clone: This specimen includes other DNA sequences encoding the same CDR3. This sequence joins TRBV7-2 and TRBJ1-1; D unresolved. This CDR3 is 13 amino acids long. V dropped 2 bases and J dropped 1 base, with 5 bases sitting between them. Germline CDR1 is SGHTA and CDR2 is FQGNSA. The CDR3 sequence is CASSLSQNTEAFF. CDR3 DNA: TGTGCCAGCAGCTTATCACAGAACACTGAAGCTTTCTTT. The full variable domain, rest sourced from reference TRBV7-2 and TRBJ1-1, is GAGVSQSPSNKVTEKGKDVELRCDPISGHTALYWYRQSLGQGLEFLIYFQGNSAPDKSGLPSDRFSAERTGGSVSTLTIQRTQQEDSAVYLCASSLSQNTEAFFGQGTRLTVV.

The J gene is TRBJ2-7, the V gene TRBV19; TRBD1 matches at 7 bases. Germline CDR1 and CDR2: LNHDA and SQIVND (reference sequence). The CDR3 is made up of 15 amino acids. J lost 2 bases, V lost 2 bases, and 6 bases had no gene match. The CDR3 sequence is CASSITGDFTYEQYF. DNA of the CDR3: TGTGCCAGTAGTATAACAGGGGATTTCACCTACGAGCAGTACTTC. Supplemented by reference TRBV19 and TRBJ2-7, the full variable domain reads DGGITQSPKYLFRKEGQNVTLSCEQNLNHDAMYWYRQDPGQGLRLIYYSQIVNDFQKGDIAEGYSVSREKKESFPLTVTSAQKNPTAFYLCASSITGDFTYEQYFGPGTRLTVT.